This record covers a single T cell receptor (beta chain). The junction differs from germline at one of its ends, possibly a read error. TCR beta libraries were built with iRepertoire HTBI primers and Arm-PCR of CDR3 regions. TCRdb reanalysed the multiplex PCR reads using MiXCR and keeps one entry per CDR3 protein. This sample has over 450,000 distinct CDR3 sequences, with 12% found just once. This CDR3 contains 16 residues. Germline V lookup: CDR1 SGHVS, CDR2 FQNEAQ. Regarding time point: newly diagnosed GD, antithyroid drugs for less than 3 months. RNA from PBMCs was the source of the TCR library. This specimen belongs to a study of regulatory T cells in long-lasting Graves disease. In addition, the sample was reused for a study of T cells in Graves' hyperthyroidism and ophthalmopathy.

The clonotype was recovered from a woman aged 25 to 39 with Graves disease. The sample in question was peripheral blood mononuclear cells (PBMCs), obtained at new diagnosis, from a patient treated with antithyroid drugs. The gene calls are TRBV7-8 and TRBJ2-7, with TRBD2 matching over 8 bases. CDR3 nucleotides: TGCGCCAGCAGGTACCTAGCGGGCAGTTATTCCTACGAGCAGTACTTC. Translation: CASRYLAGSYSYEQYF.